The next 17 T cell receptor beta chains were all read from a single sample in a study of regulatory T cells in long-lasting Graves disease. Arm-PCR of CDR3 regions with iRepertoire HTBI primers generated TCR beta libraries. Each CDR3 protein gets one entry after TCRdb re-called the multiplex PCR reads with MiXCR. The data contain approximately 480,000 distinct CDR3 sequences, 15% to 20% of them singletons. Specified time point: newly diagnosed GD, antithyroid drugs for less than 3 months. Preparation of the TCR library used RNA extracted from PBMCs. This sample also belongs to another study, concerning T cells in Graves' hyperthyroidism and ophthalmopathy.

Sequenced material: peripheral blood mononuclear cells (PBMCs), taken at new diagnosis, from a patient treated with antithyroid drugs. The receptors originated from a man aged 40-55 years with Graves disease.

Details on this clonotype: One base away lies a much larger clone, so this may be a sequencing read error. The chain is built from TRBV6-2 or TRBV6-3 and TRBJ1-1; a weak D match, TRBD1 (5 bases). The V and J ends lost 4 bases and 3 bases respectively, with 6 bases between them. Germline V gene sequence: CDR1 MNHEY, CDR2 SVGEGT. This CDR3 contains 12 residues. The CDR3 reads CASSWGDTEAFF. DNA for the CDR3: TGTGCCAGCAGTTGGGGGGACACTGAAGCTTTCTTT.

This clonotype was detected many times. J is TRBJ1-1 and V is TRBV28; D remains unclear. Germline-derived CDR1 and CDR2 are MDHEN and SYDVKM. The CDR3 extends over 14 amino acids. Trimming took off 4 bases at V and 3 bases at J, with 12 bases between the two ends. The CDR3, as DNA: TGTGCCAGCAGTTCCTCCGGGCTCTACACTGAAGCTTTCTTT. Amino acids: CASSSSGLYTEAFF.

This clonotype was observed many times. The junction departs from germline at one end; a sequencing error may be responsible. This chain links TRBV18 with TRBJ2-7; D unresolved. The CDR3 is 12 residues long. Germline V CDR1 and CDR2: KGHSH, LQKENI. CDR3 in amino acids: CASSRASDEQYF. The CDR3 DNA sequence: TGTGCCAGCTCAAGGGCCTCCGACGAGCAGTACTTC.

This clonotype was seen many times. This chain connects TRBV5-1 to TRBJ1-2; D is possibly TRBD1 (5 bases). Trimming pared 0 bases from V and 5 bases from J, leaving 8 bases between. This CDR3 is 13 amino acids long. Germline V lookup: CDR1 SGHRS, CDR2 YFSETQ. DNA for the CDR3: TGCGCCAGCAGCTTGGAACAGGAGTATGGCTACACCTTC. It codes for CASSLEQEYGYTF. Filled out from reference TRBV5-1 and TRBJ1-2, the complete variable domain reads KAGVTQTPRYLIKTRGQQVTLSCSPISGHRSVSWYQQTPGQGLQFLFEYFSETQRNKGNFPGRFSGRQFSNSRSEMNVSTLELGDSALYLCASSLEQEYGYTFGSGTRLTVV.

This clonotype was detected once. A much more abundant neighbour one base away suggests this may be a read error. The chain combines TRBV3-1 with TRBJ2-2; the D is unclear. This CDR3 is 14 amino acids long. In germline, CDR1 is LGHDT, CDR2 YNNKEL (reference sequence). The CDR3 reads CASSQVTNTEELFF. The CDR3 bases are TGTGCCAGCAGCCAAGTGACGAACACCGAGGAGCTGTTTTTT.

The chain is built from TRBV7-9 and TRBJ1-2; tentative D call: TRBD1 (5 bases). There are 14 residues in the CDR3. Trimming removed 0 bases at V and 3 bases at J, with 8 bases between. CDR1 is SEHNR and CDR2 is FQNEAQ in the germline V gene (reference sequence). CDR3 DNA: TGTGCCAGCAGCTTAGCCCCAGGGCACTATGGCTACACCTTC. It specifies CASSLAPGHYGYTF. Full variable domain (outside the CDR3, taken from reference TRBV7-9 and TRBJ1-2): DTGVSQNPRHKITKRGQNVTFRCDPISEHNRLYWYRQTLGQGPEFLTYFQNEAQLEKSRLLSDRFSAERPKGSFSTLEIQRTEQGDSAMYLCASSLAPGHYGYTFGSGTRLTVV.

This clonotype was seen many times. V is TRBV13 and J is TRBJ1-6; D may be TRBD1 (6 bases). CDR3 length: 15 residues. Germline V lookup: CDR1 PRHDT, CDR2 FYEKMQ (reference sequence). V was cut by 2 bases and J by 5 bases, with 10 bases left in between. CDR3 in amino acids: CASSLRTANNSPLHF. The CDR3, as DNA: TGTGCCAGCAGCTTACGGACAGCCAATAATTCACCCCTCCACTTT.

Ten or more counts support this clonotype. This chain joins TRBV20-1 and TRBJ2-3; D remains unclear. CDR1 DFQATT and CDR2 SNEGSKA come from the germline V gene (reference sequence). The CDR3 totals 13 residues. With 1 base removed from V and 0 bases from J, the gap between germline ends came to 5 bases. The CDR3 here is CSARASSTDTQYF. For the CDR3, the DNA is TGCAGTGCTAGAGCATCGAGCACAGATACGCAGTATTTT.

Many counts were recorded for this clonotype. The V and J genes are TRBV7-2 and TRBJ2-7; D gene uncertain. This CDR3 spans 11 amino acids. Germline V gene data show CDR1 as SGHTA and CDR2 as FQGNSA. The V gene lost 5 bases and the J gene lost 3 bases, with 5 bases spanning the gap. CDR3 coding DNA: TGTGCCAGCAGCCTGTACTACGAGCAGTACTTC. Translation gives CASSLYYEQYF.

In this sample, this clonotype turned up many times. This chain connects TRBV6-1 to TRBJ2-1, with 7 bases fitting TRBD2. With V trimmed by 10 bases and J by 2 bases, 17 bases remained unmatched. CDR3 length: 17 amino acids. Germline V gene sequence: CDR1 MNHNS, CDR2 SASEGT. The CDR3 loop is CATTLRGAGLAYNEQFF. In nucleotides, the CDR3 is TGTGCCACGACCCTGAGGGGAGCGGGGTTGGCCTACAATGAGCAGTTCTTC.

This clonotype was counted many times. The genes are TRBV12-3 or TRBV12-4 and TRBJ2-2; 8 bases fit TRBD1. Trimming cost V 5 bases and J 7 bases; bases outside gene matches: 15. CDR3 length equals 17 residues. CDR3 in DNA: TGTGCCAGCAGTCGCAGCCGACAGGGGCTTTTTAACGGGGAGCTGTTTTTT. It specifies CASSRSRQGLFNGELFF.

This clonotype was counted many times. The chain recombines TRBV7-2 with TRBJ2-5; D is perhaps TRBD2 (6 bases). Per germline, CDR1 SGHTA and CDR2 FQGNSA. This CDR3 contains 14 residues. V shed 5 bases and J shed 5 bases, with 15 bases lying between them. CDR3 in DNA: TGTGCCAGCAGCCCCCCACTAGCCTCGGAGACCCAGTACTTC. Translating gives CASSPPLASETQYF.

This clonotype was found many times. The CDR3 DNA is TGTGCCAGCAGTGAAGCGACAGGGGGCCTGATCGAGACCCAGTACTTC. Amino acids: CASSEATGGLIETQYF. The V and J genes are TRBV2 and TRBJ2-5, with 10 bases identical to TRBD1. Germline loops: CDR1 SNHLY, CDR2 FYNNEI. This CDR3 has 16 residues. The junction had 6 bases not matched to a gene; V was cut back by 0 bases and J by 5 bases. Complete variable domain (other parts from reference TRBV2 and TRBJ2-5): EPEVTQTPSHQVTQMGQEVILRCVPISNHLYFYWYRQILGQKVEFLVSFYNNEISEKSEIFDDQFSVERPDGSNFTLKIRSTKLEDSAMYFCASSEATGGLIETQYFGPGTRLLVL.

The genes are TRBV13 and TRBJ2-1; 12 bases map to TRBD2. Germline-derived CDR1 and CDR2 are PRHDT and FYEKMQ (reference sequence). Trimming removed 11 bases from V and 3 bases from J; junction bases left unmatched: 8. CDR3 size: 15 residues. CDR3 DNA sequence: TGTGCCTCGGAAGGGACTAGCGGGCGCTACAATGAGCAGTTCTTC. Protein product: CASEGTSGRYNEQFF.

This clonotype was observed many times. This sequence joins TRBV5-1 and TRBJ2-7; D may be TRBD1 (5 bases). Germline-derived CDR1 and CDR2 are SGHRS and YFSETQ. V was pared by 3 bases and J by 0 bases, with 7 bases between. The CDR3 loop spans 13 amino acids. CDR3 in amino acids: CASSSDNSYEQYF. The CDR3 bases are TGCGCCAGCAGCTCGGACAACTCCTACGAGCAGTACTTC.

This clonotype was observed a few times. Just one base apart from a much larger clone, this may be a read error. The CDR3 DNA reads TGTGCCAGCAGTGGGCACAGACCGACAGATACGCAGTATTTT. This encodes CASSGHRPTDTQYF. The chain combines TRBV2 with TRBJ2-3; no reliable D call. Germline CDR1 SNHLY, CDR2 FYNNEI. Trimming stripped 4 bases from V and 3 bases from J, with 11 bases between. The CDR3 extends over 14 amino acids.

As to this clonotype: At one end, the junction sequence differs from germline, possibly due to a read error. V usage is TRBV10-3 and J usage is TRBJ2-2; D not resolved. The germline gives CDR1 ENHRY, CDR2 SYGVKD. There are 13 residues in the CDR3. The CDR3 here is CTISERADGELFF. The CDR3 bases are TGTACCATCAGTGAAAGGGCGGACGGGGAGCTGTTTTTT.